This TCR beta chain derives from a study of CD4 T cells in relation to SARS-CoV-2 and coronaviruses. Unexposed donor CD4+ T cells date from 2011-2018, before the COVID-19 pandemic. CD4 enrichment then naive enrichment separated naive from memory CD4+ cells. CDR3 size: 16 residues. V shed 5 bases, J shed 3 bases, and the junction held 8 bases outside the gene matches. Germline CDR1 reads MNHEY; CDR2 reads SVGEGT. Data came from immunoSEQ multiplex PCR; TCRdb stores just in-frame clones and leaves some out. The table lists about 65,000 clones, around 87% of them singletons. This TCR derives from a human donor in good health. This sequence joins TRBV6-2 or TRBV6-3 and TRBJ2-3, with 10 bases aligning to TRBD1. Sequenced sample: memory CD4+ T cells from PBMCs. The CDR3 protein is CASSQQTGGRTDTQYF. The CDR3 DNA reads as TGTGCCAGCAGTCAGCAGACAGGGGGCAGGACAGATACGCAGTATTTT.